This TCR beta chain emerged from a study of OX40 agonist ivuxolimab in advanced cancers. Background on the study: Patients received ivuxolimab, an agonistic anti-OX40 (CD134) antibody. Overall study results and limits: Averaging showed that CD8+ T cells had more expanded clones than CD4+ did.

A history of autoimmune disease or systemic immunosuppression excluded patients. The CDR3 totals 12 residues. V gave up 6 bases and J gave up 2 bases, with 8 bases separating them. Germline CDR1 is SNHLY and CDR2 is FYNNEI. In the case of this clone: Its antigen is undetermined.

Data came from immunoSEQ multiplex PCR; TCRdb stores just in-frame clones and leaves some out. The sample holds some 57,000 clones, approximately 84% seen once. The material sequenced was CD4+ or CD8+ T cells sorted from blood, taken in a trial of the OX40 agonist ivuxolimab. The origin of this receptor is an adult with an advanced solid tumor such as melanoma, head and neck, liver or kidney cancer. This sequence joins TRBV2 and TRBJ2-7, with D perhaps given as TRBD1 or TRBD2 (5 bases each). CDR3 in amino acids: CASRGDPYEQYF. CDR3 in DNA: TGTGCCAGCAGGGGGGACCCCTACGAGCAGTACTTC.